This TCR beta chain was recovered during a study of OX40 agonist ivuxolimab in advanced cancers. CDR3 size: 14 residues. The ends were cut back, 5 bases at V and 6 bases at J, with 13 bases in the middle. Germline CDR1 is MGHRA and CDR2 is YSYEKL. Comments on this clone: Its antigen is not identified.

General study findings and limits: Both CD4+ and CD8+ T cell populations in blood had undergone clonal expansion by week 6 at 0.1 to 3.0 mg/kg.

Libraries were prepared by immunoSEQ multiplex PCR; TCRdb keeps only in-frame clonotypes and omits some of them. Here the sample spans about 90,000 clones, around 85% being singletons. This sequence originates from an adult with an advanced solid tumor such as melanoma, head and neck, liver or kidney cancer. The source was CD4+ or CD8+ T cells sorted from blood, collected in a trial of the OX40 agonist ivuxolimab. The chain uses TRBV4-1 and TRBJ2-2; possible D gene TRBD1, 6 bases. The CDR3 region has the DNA TGCGCCAGCAGCTCACAGGGTGGCGCCGGGGAGCTGTTTTTT. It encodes CASSSQGGAGELFF.